Each of the 24 T cell receptor beta chains below was sequenced from the same sample in a study of regulatory T cells in long-lasting Graves disease. Library construction for TCR beta used iRepertoire HTBI primers and Arm-PCR of CDR3 regions. TCRdb itself ran the multiplex PCR reads through MiXCR, one entry per CDR3 protein. Of under 500,000 distinct CDR3 sequences listed, under 25% were seen once; the top ten hold roughly 8%. Noted time point: persistent/refractory GD, antithyroid drugs over 5 years with positive TRAb. After RNA was extracted from PBMCs, the TCR library was made from it. The sequenced sample was peripheral blood mononuclear cells (PBMCs), obtained when the disease was refractory, from a patient treated with antithyroid drugs. These receptors were taken from a female donor with Graves disease.

The rearrangement uses TRBV9 and TRBJ2-7, with D perhaps assigned TRBD1 or TRBD2 (5 bases each). Germline V lookup: CDR1 SGDLS, CDR2 YYNGEE. The germline V and J ends were trimmed by 8 bases and 5 bases, with 14 bases remaining between them. The CDR3 has 12 residues. The CDR3 region has the DNA TGTGCCAGTGGGGACCCACCGAACGAGCAGTACTTC. This encodes CASGDPPNEQYF.

This clonotype was found many times. This sequence joins TRBV6-1 and TRBJ1-5; TRBD1 might be the D (5 bases). The CDR3 spans 14 residues. Trimming cost V 3 bases and J 3 bases, with 9 bases left between them. Germline-derived CDR1 and CDR2 are MNHNS and SASEGT. CDR3 region: CASSDDSPNQPQHF. Here the CDR3 DNA reads TGTGCCAGCAGTGACGACAGCCCCAATCAGCCCCAGCATTTT.

The CDR3 region has the DNA TGTGCCAGTAGTATAGTCGGGTACAGGGGGCATCGGGGCAATCAGCCCCAGCATTTT. Translation gives CASSIVGYRGHRGNQPQHF. The genes are TRBV19 and TRBJ1-5; 9 bases align to TRBD1. V gave up 1 base and J gave up 2 bases; unmatched junction bases: 12. Per germline, CDR1 LNHDA and CDR2 SQIVND (reference sequence). CDR3 length: 19 amino acids.

A note on this clonotype: Since a much larger clone is just one base distant, this may be a read error. The chain couples TRBV11-1 to TRBJ2-7, with 10 bases fitting TRBD2. The V gene's germline CDR1 is SGHAT and CDR2 FQDESV (reference sequence). This CDR3 region has 15 residues. V lost 1 base and J lost 7; bases outside the gene matches: 7. The CDR3 DNA reads TGTGCCAGCAGCTTAGGGTCTCTAGCGGGAGAGGAGCAGTACTTC. Amino acid sequence: CASSLGSLAGEEQYF.

This clonotype showed up just a few times. The gene calls are TRBV30 and TRBJ2-2; TRBD1 matches at 8 bases. Unmatched junction bases numbered 5, after V lost 4 bases and J lost 1 base. The CDR3 contains 15 residues. Germline V gives CDR1 GTSNPN, CDR2 SVGIG (reference sequence). This chain's CDR3 is CAWKDRARNTGELFF. The CDR3 DNA follows: TGTGCCTGGAAGGACAGGGCGAGGAACACCGGGGAGCTGTTTTTT.

This clonotype came up many times. The CDR3 protein is CASTSRGGTVYEQYF. CDR3 coding DNA: TGTGCCAGCACCTCCCGGGGGGGCACGGTCTACGAGCAGTACTTC. The chain combines TRBV6-1 with TRBJ2-7; 8 bases are a match to TRBD2. Trimming cost V 7 bases and J 3 bases; bases outside gene matches: 11. There are 15 residues in the CDR3. CDR1 and CDR2 from the germline V gene are MNHNS and SASEGT.

As for this clonotype: A much larger clone lies a single base off, so this may be a read error. Here the CDR3 omits its conserved ending phenylalanine or tryptophan, so a read error is the likely source. The chain joins TRBV7-2 to TRBJ2-7, with 7 bases lining up with TRBD2. CDR1 and CDR2 (germline): SGHTA, FQGNSA. The J segment lost 6 bases and the V segment lost 5 bases, leaving 7 bases of the junction unmatched. The CDR3 consists of 13 residues. CDR3 in amino acids: CASSPGTIPEQYS. The CDR3 coding sequence is TGTGCCAGCAGCCCCGGGACTATCCCCGAGCAGTACTCC.

This clonotype was picked up many times. This sequence joins TRBV3-1 and TRBJ2-5; TRBD2 agrees at 7 bases. With V trimmed by 1 base and J by 6 bases, 2 bases remained unmatched. This CDR3 region has 13 residues. CDR1 and CDR2 (germline): LGHDT, YNNKEL (reference sequence). The CDR3 nucleotides are TGTGCCAGCAGCCAAGGCGGGAGTAAGACCCAGTACTTC. As protein: CASSQGGSKTQYF.

A word on this clonotype: This may be a read error: a much more frequent sequence differs by one nucleotide. The genes are TRBV3-1 and TRBJ2-5, with TRBD2 as a possible D gene (5 bases). The CDR3 extends over 12 amino acids. CDR1 LGHDT and CDR2 YNNKEL come from the germline V gene (reference sequence). V gave up 6 bases and J gave up 4 bases, with 9 bases separating them. In DNA, the CDR3 is TGTGCCAGCAGTCACGAGGGAGAGACCCAGTACTTC. This encodes CASSHEGETQYF.

This chain connects TRBV7-2 to TRBJ2-7; D gene ambiguous. V was trimmed by 6 bases and J by 2 bases, leaving 23 bases between them. This CDR3 spans 17 amino acids. In germline, CDR1 is SGHTA, CDR2 FQGNSA. The DNA of the CDR3 is TGTGCCAGCAGTGACTGGCCTCGTGGAGACGTAGCCTACGAGCAGTACTTC. Its protein is CASSDWPRGDVAYEQYF.

The CDR3 here is CASSQDMRWTEAFF. CDR3 DNA sequence: TGTGCCAGCAGCCAAGATATGAGGTGGACTGAAGCTTTCTTT. This sequence joins TRBV4-2 and TRBJ1-1; D gene unclear. Trimming removed 0 bases at V and 5 bases at J, with 10 bases between. This CDR3 is built from 14 residues. The germline gives CDR1 LGHNA, CDR2 YNFKEQ.

A word on this clonotype: A much larger clone is a single base away; this may be a read error. Because the CDR3 is missing its conserved closing phenylalanine or tryptophan, this is likely a read error. The chain uses TRBV28 and TRBJ2-7; unclear D gene. The CDR3 length is 14 residues. Germline-derived CDR1 and CDR2 are MDHEN and SYDVKM. V was pared by 6 bases and J by 1 base, with 13 bases between. The CDR3 DNA follows: TGTGCCAGCAGCATACCCCGCCCTTCCTACGAGCAGTACTCC. Its translation is CASSIPRPSYEQYS.

In its sample, this clonotype was seen many times. V usage is TRBV28 and J usage is TRBJ1-1; D remains ambiguous. Germline CDR1 and CDR2: MDHEN and SYDVKM. Trimming removed 6 bases at V and 0 bases at J, with 11 bases between. This CDR3 is 14 amino acids long. The CDR3 DNA reads as TGTGCCAGCAGCTTAGGGCAGGTGAACACTGAAGCTTTCTTT. This sequence encodes CASSLGQVNTEAFF.

The chain employs TRBV30 and TRBJ2-7; TRBD1 matches 12 bases. The germline V gene encodes CDR1 GTSNPN and CDR2 SVGIG (reference sequence). J lost 4 bases, V lost 4 bases, and 8 bases had no gene match. CDR3 length: 15 amino acids. The CDR3 loop reads CAWNQPGQGAYEQYF. CDR3 sequence (DNA): TGTGCCTGGAATCAACCGGGACAGGGGGCTTACGAGCAGTACTTC.

This clonotype was found many times. The J gene is TRBJ1-5, the V gene TRBV28; TRBD1 agrees at 7 bases. The V segment lost 1 base and the J segment 0 bases; nucleotides outside the gene matches: 3. This CDR3 is built from 16 residues. CDR1 MDHEN and CDR2 SYDVKM come from the germline V gene. This CDR3 is CASSLSTGHSNQPQHF. CDR3 sequence (DNA): TGTGCCAGCAGTTTATCGACAGGGCATAGCAATCAGCCCCAGCATTTT.

This clonotype has ten or more counts. The chain employs TRBV18 and TRBJ1-2; 9 nucleotides line up with TRBD1. This CDR3 has 15 residues. Germline lookup yields CDR1 KGHSH and CDR2 LQKENI. J gave up 2 bases and V 3 bases, and 4 bases lay outside the gene matches. CDR3 sequence (DNA): TGTGCCAGCTCACCGGTGGGACAGGGAAACTATGGCTACACCTTC. Translated, it gives CASSPVGQGNYGYTF.

The chain joins TRBV18 to TRBJ2-7; the D gene is possibly TRBD1 (5 bases). Trimming stripped 4 bases from V and 2 bases from J, with 15 bases between. The CDR3 spans 15 residues. Germline values: CDR1 KGHSH, CDR2 LQKENI. CDR3 coding DNA: TGTGCCAGCTCACTAGGGGTGGACAAGACCTACGAGCAGTACTTC. It encodes CASSLGVDKTYEQYF.

This chain uses TRBV6-1 with TRBJ2-2; 7 bases match TRBD2. CDR3 length equals 15 residues. J lost 4 bases, V lost 3 bases, and 5 bases had no gene match. Germline V gene data show CDR1 as MNHNS and CDR2 as SASEGT. This CDR3 is CASSEVAGVTGELFF. The CDR3 DNA sequence: TGTGCCAGCAGTGAGGTGGCGGGAGTCACCGGGGAGCTGTTTTTT.

The sample holds many counts of this clonotype. The chain employs TRBV28 and TRBJ2-7, with unresolved D. Germline assignment: CDR1 MDHEN and CDR2 SYDVKM. CDR3 size: 12 residues. V lost 8 bases and J lost 2, with 10 bases in between. The CDR3 loop is CASRPQAYEQYF. In nucleotides, the CDR3 is TGTGCCAGCCGCCCCCAAGCCTACGAGCAGTACTTC.

This clonotype was counted at least ten times. This sequence joins TRBV13 and TRBJ2-7; possibly TRBD1 for D (7 bases). The V end lost 4 bases, the J end lost 3 bases, and 13 bases lay between the germline ends. This CDR3 is built from 14 residues. CDR1 and CDR2 (germline): PRHDT, FYEKMQ (reference sequence). In DNA, the CDR3 is TGTGCCAGCAGCTCTTCAGGGGGAGGCTACGAGCAGTACTTC. This gives the protein CASSSSGGGYEQYF.

This clonotype was detected ten times or more. The rearrangement links TRBV28 to TRBJ2-7, with 13 bases that match TRBD2. Germline lookup yields CDR1 MDHEN and CDR2 SYDVKM. This CDR3 comprises 14 residues. Trimming took 6 bases from V and 6 from J; bases not matched to a gene: 5. The DNA for the CDR3 is TGTGCCAGCAGCTTCGGACTAGCGGGAGCCGAGCAGTACTTC. It is translated as CASSFGLAGAEQYF.

A few counts support this clonotype. This chain uses TRBV28 with TRBJ2-1; 9 bases are a match to TRBD2. The CDR3 totals 17 residues. V gave up 4 bases and J gave up 12 bases; unmatched junction bases: 19. Germline V CDR1 and CDR2: MDHEN, SYDVKM. This CDR3 is CASSSFRLAVSGGGQFF. The CDR3, as DNA: TGTGCCAGCAGTTCATTCCGACTAGCGGTTAGCGGAGGGGGGCAGTTCTTC.

The rearrangement links TRBV6-5 to TRBJ1-5, with D possibly matching TRBD1 (6 bases). The CDR3 runs 15 residues. Trimming left V 0 bases short and J 6 bases short, with 12 bases between. Germline CDR1 MNHEY, CDR2 SVGAGI. CDR3 in amino acids: CASSYSSGVGQPQHF. The CDR3 DNA follows: TGTGCCAGCAGTTACTCCTCAGGGGTGGGTCAGCCCCAGCATTTT.

This clonotype was detected a few times. The CDR3: CASSLDTVNTEAFF. The DNA of the CDR3 is TGTGCCAGCAGCTTAGACACAGTCAACACTGAAGCTTTCTTT. The chain uses TRBV7-9 and TRBJ1-1; D remains ambiguous. CDR1 is SEHNR and CDR2 is FQNEAQ in the germline V gene (reference sequence). The ends were cut back, 1 base at V and 2 bases at J, with 8 bases in the middle. The CDR3 covers 14 residues.